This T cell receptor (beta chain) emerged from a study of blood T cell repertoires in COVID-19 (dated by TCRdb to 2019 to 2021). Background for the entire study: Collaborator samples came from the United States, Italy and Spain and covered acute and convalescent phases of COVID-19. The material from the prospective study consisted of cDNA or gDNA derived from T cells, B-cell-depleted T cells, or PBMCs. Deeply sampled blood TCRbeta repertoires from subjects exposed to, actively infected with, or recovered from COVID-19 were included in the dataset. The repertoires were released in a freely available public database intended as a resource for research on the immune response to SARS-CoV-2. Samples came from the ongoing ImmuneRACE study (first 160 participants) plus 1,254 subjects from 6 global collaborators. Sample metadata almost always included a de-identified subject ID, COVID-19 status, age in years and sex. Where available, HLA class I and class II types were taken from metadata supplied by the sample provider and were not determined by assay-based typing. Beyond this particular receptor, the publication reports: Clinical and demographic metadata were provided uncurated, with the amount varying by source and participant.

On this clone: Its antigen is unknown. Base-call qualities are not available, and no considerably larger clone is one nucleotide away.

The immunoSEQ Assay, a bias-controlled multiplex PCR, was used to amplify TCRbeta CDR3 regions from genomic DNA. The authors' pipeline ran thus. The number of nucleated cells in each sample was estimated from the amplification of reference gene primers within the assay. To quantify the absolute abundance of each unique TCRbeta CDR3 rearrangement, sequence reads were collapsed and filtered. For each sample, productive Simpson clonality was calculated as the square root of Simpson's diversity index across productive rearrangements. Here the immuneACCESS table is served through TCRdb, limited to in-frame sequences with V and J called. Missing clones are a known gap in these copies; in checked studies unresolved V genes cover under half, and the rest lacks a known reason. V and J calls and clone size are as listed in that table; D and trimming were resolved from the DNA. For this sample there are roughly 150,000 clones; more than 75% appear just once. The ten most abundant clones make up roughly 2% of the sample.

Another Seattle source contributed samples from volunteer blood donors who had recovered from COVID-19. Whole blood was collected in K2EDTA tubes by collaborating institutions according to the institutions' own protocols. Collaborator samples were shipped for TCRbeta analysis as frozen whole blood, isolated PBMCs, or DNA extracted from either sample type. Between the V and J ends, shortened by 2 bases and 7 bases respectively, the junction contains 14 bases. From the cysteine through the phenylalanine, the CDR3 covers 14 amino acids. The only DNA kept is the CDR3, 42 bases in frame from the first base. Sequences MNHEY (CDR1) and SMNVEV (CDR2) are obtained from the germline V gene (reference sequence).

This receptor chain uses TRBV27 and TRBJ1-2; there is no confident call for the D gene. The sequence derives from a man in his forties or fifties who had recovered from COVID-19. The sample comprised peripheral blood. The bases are TGTGCCAGCAGTTTAAGGTCGGGGTCAGGTGGCTACACCTTC. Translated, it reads CASSLRSGSGGYTF.